What follows are 24 T cell receptor beta chains derived from one specimen sequenced in a study of T cells in Graves' hyperthyroidism and ophthalmopathy. Amplified TCR beta CDR3 regions derived from RNA transcripts. HTBI primers drove first-round RT-PCR of the TCR CDR3. MiXCR, applied by TCRdb to the multiplex PCR reads, yields one record per CDR3 protein. The sample includes 700,000 or so distinct CDR3 sequences, roughly 15% of them seen just once. The sample consisted of blood. The receptor set was obtained from a man aged 18 to 29 with Graves' hyperthyroidism.

The table lists this clonotype with many counts. The chain is built from TRBV12-3 or TRBV12-4 and TRBJ1-5, with D hard to call. Deletions cut 2 bases from V and 9 bases from J, with 8 bases between. This CDR3 is built from 12 residues. The CDR3 nucleotides are TGTGCCAGCAGTTTAATCTCATGGCCCCAGCATTTT. This codes for CASSLISWPQHF.

This clonotype was detected ten times or more. The V gene is TRBV28, the J gene TRBJ1-2; D may be TRBD1 (5 bases). Germline V gene lookup returns CDR1 MDHEN and CDR2 SYDVKM. The CDR3 totals 14 residues. Trimming stripped 4 bases from V and 0 bases from J, with 9 bases between. CDR3 sequence: CASSSTATNYGYTF. CDR3 sequence (DNA): TGTGCCAGCAGTTCGACAGCGACTAACTATGGCTACACCTTC.

A few counts support this clonotype. Here the CDR3 reads CASSLDGQGETQYF. The CDR3 region has the DNA TGTGCCAGCAGCTTAGATGGTCAGGGGGAGACCCAGTACTTC. The J gene is TRBJ2-5, the V gene TRBV11-3; D is perhaps TRBD1 (6 bases). Trimming stripped 0 bases from V and 5 bases from J, with 10 bases between. The CDR3 has 14 residues. Per the germline V gene, CDR1 is SGHNT and CDR2 is YENEEA.

A word on this clonotype: This may stem from a read error, because a much larger clone lies one nucleotide away. The chain carries TRBV28 and TRBJ2-7; D is unresolved. The V gene lost 2 bases and the J gene lost 2 bases, with 13 bases spanning the gap. Germline V gene sequence: CDR1 MDHEN, CDR2 SYDVKM. The CDR3 runs to 15 residues. This chain's CDR3 is CASSLGGLDTYEQYF. CDR3 bases: TGTGCCAGCAGTTTAGGTGGGCTTGATACCTACGAGCAGTACTTC.

V is TRBV9 and J is TRBJ2-2, with D perhaps TRBD1 or TRBD2 (6 bases each). This CDR3 is built from 14 residues. Per germline, CDR1 SGDLS and CDR2 YYNGEE. Between the trimmed V and J ends, which lost 7 bases and 5 bases, there was a span of 15 bases. The CDR3 sequence: CASGEGGRTGELFF. CDR3 nucleotide sequence: TGTGCCAGCGGAGAAGGGGGGAGAACCGGGGAGCTGTTTTTT.

This clonotype was seen at least ten times. The chain carries TRBV20-1 and TRBJ2-7; possible D gene TRBD2, 6 bases. This CDR3 is built from 14 residues. CDR1 and CDR2 from the germline V gene are DFQATT and SNEGSKA (reference sequence). V shed 0 bases and J shed 0 bases, with 9 bases lying between them. In DNA form, the CDR3 reads TGCAGTGCTAGAGACCCGGGAGCCTCCTACGAGCAGTACTTC. Translating gives CSARDPGASYEQYF.

On this clonotype: A much larger clonotype is one base distant, so this may be a read error. The gene calls are TRBV6-2 or TRBV6-3 and TRBJ1-1; D possibly corresponds to TRBD1 (5 bases). Germline CDR1 reads MNHEY; CDR2 reads SVGEGT. Trimming removed 8 bases at V and 7 bases at J, with 8 bases between. The CDR3 runs 10 residues. CDR3 sequence: CASRDGEAFF. The CDR3 bases are TGTGCCAGCCGGGACGGTGAAGCTTTCTTT.

Many counts were recorded for this clonotype. The genes are TRBV6-2 or TRBV6-3 and TRBJ1-1, with D perhaps TRBD1 (5 bases). Germline V gene sequence: CDR1 MNHEY, CDR2 SVGEGT. The CDR3 is 13 amino acids. V dropped 6 bases and J dropped 7 bases, with 15 bases sitting between them. The CDR3 here is CASRIRRGDEAFF. The DNA for the CDR3 is TGTGCCAGCAGGATAAGGAGGGGAGATGAAGCTTTCTTT.

There are a few counts of this clonotype. V usage is TRBV7-9 and J usage is TRBJ1-1; D is undetermined. V was shortened by 6 bases and J by 1 base, with 12 bases between the two germline ends. CDR3 length: 14 amino acids. Germline V gives CDR1 SEHNR, CDR2 FQNEAQ (reference sequence). The CDR3 DNA sequence: TGTGCCAGCAGTTGGAACACATGGAACACTGAAGCTTTCTTT. Its protein is CASSWNTWNTEAFF.

This clonotype was detected many times. The chain carries TRBV20-1 and TRBJ2-7; possibly TRBD1 for D (7 bases). V was cut by 6 bases and J by 7 bases, with 10 bases left in between. There are 10 residues in the CDR3. Germline values: CDR1 DFQATT, CDR2 SNEGSKA (reference sequence). The chain's CDR3 is CSAAGGEQYF. The CDR3 bases are TGCAGTGCGGCAGGGGGGGAGCAGTACTTC.

On this clonotype itself: Since a much larger clone is just one base distant, this may be a read error. The J gene is TRBJ2-1, the V gene TRBV7-3; 12 bases agree with TRBD1. CDR3 length equals 17 residues. The germline V gene has CDR1 SGHTA and CDR2 FQGTGA. In nucleotides, the CDR3 is TGTGTCAGCAGCCGGAAGGGGGGGGGACAGGGGGCAGTTGAGCAGTTCTTC. The encoded protein is CVSSRKGGGQGAVEQFF.

This clonotype was found many times. The chain uses TRBV20-1 and TRBJ2-1, with D possibly TRBD1 on 5 matching bases. The germline gives CDR1 DFQATT, CDR2 SNEGSKA (reference sequence). This CDR3 region has 12 residues. Between the trimmed V and J ends, which lost 5 bases and 5 bases, there was a span of 10 bases. The CDR3, as DNA: TGCAGTGCTGAGGACACACACAATGAGCAGTTCTTC. Translated, it gives CSAEDTHNEQFF.

The table lists this clonotype with many counts. In nucleotides, the CDR3 is TGTGCCAGCCTCGACAGGCGAAATGAAAAACTGTTTTTT. Translated: CASLDRRNEKLFF. This chain uses TRBV3-1 with TRBJ1-4, with D perhaps TRBD1 (6 bases). The V and J ends lost 8 bases and 5 bases respectively, with 12 bases between them. The CDR3 is 13 residues long. Germline lookup yields CDR1 LGHDT and CDR2 YNNKEL (reference sequence).

There are a few counts of this clonotype. The chain employs TRBV27 and TRBJ2-7, with 9 bases that match TRBD1. Trimming removed 5 bases from V and 2 bases from J; junction bases left unmatched: 4. The CDR3 extends over 14 amino acids. Germline V gives CDR1 MNHEY, CDR2 SMNVEV (reference sequence). The chain's CDR3 is CASSRDRETYEQYF. The DNA of the CDR3 is TGTGCCAGCAGTCGGGACAGGGAAACCTACGAGCAGTACTTC.

In this sample, this clonotype turned up many times. J is TRBJ1-1 and V is TRBV30, with D perhaps TRBD1 (5 bases). Trimming cost V 0 bases and J 7 bases, with 15 bases left between them. The germline V gene encodes CDR1 GTSNPN and CDR2 SVGIG (reference sequence). CDR3 length equals 14 residues. The CDR3 reads CAWSVGPGQDEAFF. CDR3 in DNA: TGTGCCTGGAGTGTAGGTCCCGGACAAGATGAAGCTTTCTTT.

The genes are TRBV28 and TRBJ1-2; weak D call: TRBD1 (6 bases). The germline V and J ends were trimmed by 6 bases and 5 bases, with 13 bases remaining between them. CDR3 length equals 13 residues. Germline loops: CDR1 MDHEN, CDR2 SYDVKM. The CDR3 DNA follows: TGTGCCAGCAGCCCAGTGAGGGGGTATGGCTACACCTTC. Its protein product is CASSPVRGYGYTF.

V usage is TRBV28 and J usage is TRBJ2-1; D might be TRBD1 (5 bases). The V end was cut by 8 bases, the J end by 13 bases, with 21 bases between. The germline V gene has CDR1 MDHEN and CDR2 SYDVKM. CDR3 length: 13 amino acids. The CDR3 here is CASRAGWTNGQFF. The CDR3 region has the DNA TGTGCCAGCCGGGCAGGTTGGACAAATGGACAGTTCTTC.

This clonotype was seen a handful of times. The chain links TRBV2 to TRBJ2-7, with 8 bases identical to TRBD1. The germline CDR1 and CDR2 sequences are SNHLY and FYNNEI. The CDR3 has 14 amino acids. Trimming removed 10 bases from V and 5 bases from J; junction bases left unmatched: 13. The DNA of the CDR3 is TGTGCCACGAGATGGGGGACAGGCGACCACGAGCAGTACTTC. As protein: CATRWGTGDHEQYF.

On this clonotype itself: Since a much larger clone is just one base distant, this may be a read error. The chain has TRBV18 and TRBJ2-1; D might be TRBD2 (6 bases). Germline V lookup: CDR1 KGHSH, CDR2 LQKENI. V lost 5 bases and J lost 0, with 20 bases in between. This CDR3 contains 18 residues. CDR3 region: CASSSTGYGGGSYNEQFF. DNA for the CDR3: TGTGCCAGCTCATCGACCGGATACGGGGGTGGCTCCTACAATGAGCAGTTCTTC.

This clonotype appeared many times. The V gene is TRBV20-1, the J gene TRBJ2-7; 8 positions agree with TRBD2. Germline CDR1 is DFQATT and CDR2 is SNEGSKA (reference sequence). The CDR3 covers 15 residues. The ends lost 5 bases at V and 5 bases at J; junction bases unmatched: 14. DNA for the CDR3: TGCAGTGCTCGCAAACCGGGACTAGATCCCCACGAGCAGTACTTC. This gives the protein CSARKPGLDPHEQYF.

The gene calls are TRBV20-1 and TRBJ2-3; 14 nucleotides line up with TRBD2. CDR3 size: 18 residues. J was trimmed by 4 bases and V by 1 base; bases with no gene match: 10. CDR1 is DFQATT, CDR2 SNEGSKA, per germline (reference sequence). CDR3 in DNA: TGCAGTGCTAGAGCAATAAAGGGACTAGCGGGAGATTCAGATACGCAGTATTTT. Translation gives CSARAIKGLAGDSDTQYF.

This clonotype appeared a few times. The chain couples TRBV28 to TRBJ2-5; D is undetermined. CDR3 length: 14 amino acids. The germline V and J ends were trimmed by 10 bases and 4 bases, with 19 bases remaining between them. CDR1 and CDR2 from the germline V gene are MDHEN and SYDVKM. The DNA for the CDR3 is TGTGCCACCTCACTGTCAGGTTCTCTAGAGACCCAGTACTTC. Amino acids: CATSLSGSLETQYF.

This clonotype was seen a handful of times. The chain has TRBV4-3 and TRBJ1-5; D unclear. The CDR3 contains 14 residues. Germline assignment: CDR1 LGHNA and CDR2 YSLEER. Trimming removed 0 bases from V and 4 bases from J, with 7 bases in between. The CDR3 here is CASSQEYGNQPQHF. The CDR3 nucleotides are TGCGCCAGCAGCCAAGAATACGGGAATCAGCCCCAGCATTTT.

This clonotype showed up just a few times. The CDR3 loop reads CASRPLGRLNQPQHF. Here the CDR3 DNA reads TGTGCCAGTAGGCCCTTGGGGCGGCTCAATCAGCCCCAGCATTTT. The V and J genes are TRBV19 and TRBJ1-5, with D tentatively TRBD1 (5 bases). Trimming removed 6 bases from V and 3 bases from J, with 15 bases in between. This CDR3 is built from 15 residues. Germline CDR1 and CDR2: LNHDA and SQIVND (reference sequence).